This TCR beta chain was retrieved from a study of post-analysis software for immune sequencing data. Study information: Included among the disease courses, which were recorded for the cohort, were relapsing-remitting, secondary progressive and progressive-relapsing multiple sclerosis. The study's findings and limits: Comparison with controls showed significantly lower normalized Chao1 diversity in multiple sclerosis patients. Five TRBV segments, including TRBV5-6, TRBV5-1 and TRBV20-1, were more frequent in patients than controls.

Trimming shortened V by 0 bases and J by 5 bases, and 11 bases separated the two germline ends. The CDR3 consists of 15 residues. Germline V gives CDR1 SGHRS, CDR2 YFSETQ. On this clonotype itself: Its cognate antigen is unknown.

Sequencing libraries made from TCR beta cDNA carried unique molecular identifiers. Some 500,000 cDNA molecules came from around 1 to 10 million T cells. TCRdb processed the PCR reads anew with MiXCR; each CDR3 protein has one entry. The sample yields over 300,000 distinct CDR3 sequences, roughly 30% seen once. Sequenced sample: blood. The rearrangement uses TRBV5-1 and TRBJ2-2; weak D call: TRBD1 (6 bases). The receptor was isolated from a girl under 18 with multiple sclerosis. DNA for the CDR3: TGCGCCAGCAGCTTGGCGGGACAACGTACCGGGGAGCTGTTTTTT. It translates to CASSLAGQRTGELFF.